The 29 T cell receptor beta chains below come from one sample, sequenced in a study of blood T cell repertoires in COVID-19. This table comes from immunoSEQ multiplex PCR, and its TCRdb copy is limited to in-frame clones, with some not included. Of roughly 33,000 clones listed, roughly 80% are singletons. The sequenced material came from peripheral blood. These TCRs come from an older woman with acute or convalescent COVID-19.

The chain combines TRBV5-1 with TRBJ2-1; 7 nucleotides agree with TRBD2. CDR3 length: 17 residues. Germline V CDR1 and CDR2: SGHRS, YFSETQ. Trimming took 4 bases from V and 7 from J; bases not matched to a gene: 17. CDR3 DNA: TGCGCCAGCAGCCCCACGGGGGGATCAATACCGGGGAATGAGCAGTTCTTC. Translation: CASSPTGGSIPGNEQFF.

The chain combines TRBV6-6 with TRBJ1-4; 8 bases match TRBD1. Germline V gives CDR1 MNHNY, CDR2 SVGAGI (reference sequence). Trimming cost V 0 bases and J 8 bases; bases outside gene matches: 5. This CDR3 has 15 residues. CDR3 coding DNA: TGTGCCAGCAGTTACTCCGTGACAGGGGACGAAAAACTGTTTTTT. This codes for CASSYSVTGDEKLFF.

This clone was recorded a few times. The chain links TRBV28 to TRBJ1-5, with a weak D call TRBD1 (6 bases). Germline loops: CDR1 MDHEN, CDR2 SYDVKM. The length of the CDR3 is 14 residues. V shed 10 bases and J shed 7 bases, with 20 bases lying between them. In DNA, the CDR3 is TGTGCCACTCTCTGGGCAGGGGTGACGCAGCCCCAGCATTTT. Protein product: CATLWAGVTQPQHF.

The V and J genes are TRBV7-6 and TRBJ1-1; no clear D gene. The germline CDR1 and CDR2 sequences are SGHVS and FNYEAQ. Between the trimmed V and J ends, which lost 8 bases and 0 bases, there was a span of 4 bases. The CDR3 is 11 amino acids. CDR3 residues: CASRMNTEAFF. The CDR3 region has the DNA TGTGCCAGCCGTATGAACACTGAAGCTTTCTTT.

This clone was observed a few times. V and J are TRBV7-9 and TRBJ2-7; D may be TRBD2 (6 bases). CDR1 is SEHNR, CDR2 FQNEAQ, per germline (reference sequence). Trimming pared 5 bases from V and 7 bases from J, leaving 18 bases between. The CDR3 is made up of 14 amino acids. CDR3 sequence reads: CASSASAMEVEQYF. The CDR3 region has the DNA TGTGCCAGCAGCGCTAGCGCGATGGAAGTGGAGCAGTACTTC. Full variable domain (missing parts from reference TRBV7-9 and TRBJ2-7): DTGVSQNPRHKITKRGQNVTFRCDPISEHNRLYWYRQTLGQGPEFLTYFQNEAQLEKSRLLSDRFSAERPKGSFSTLEIQRTEQGDSAMYLCASSASAMEVEQYFGPGTRLTVT.

The chain employs TRBV10-3 and TRBJ2-7; 8 nucleotides align to TRBD1. The CDR3 length is 14 residues. Germline trimming cut 7 bases from V and 0 bases from J; bases unmatched to any gene: 5. Germline values: CDR1 ENHRY, CDR2 SYGVKD. The CDR3 nucleotides are TGTGCCATCACCCCGGGACAGGACTCCTACGAGCAGTACTTC. It encodes CAITPGQDSYEQYF.

J is TRBJ1-1 and V is TRBV2; D might be TRBD1 (6 bases). The CDR3 runs 13 residues. Germline-derived CDR1 and CDR2 are SNHLY and FYNNEI. Trimming cost V 5 bases and J 7 bases, with 14 bases left between them. CDR3 region: CASSLNRGGEAFF. Written as DNA, the CDR3 is TGTGCCAGCAGTCTAAACCGAGGGGGTGAAGCTTTCTTT.

The genes are TRBV29-1 and TRBJ1-1, with D possibly being TRBD1 (5 bases). The CDR3 consists of 13 residues. The ends were cut back, 6 bases at V and 0 bases at J, with 11 bases in the middle. The germline V gene has CDR1 SQVTM and CDR2 ANQGSEA. This CDR3 is CSVPGLMNTEAFF. The CDR3 DNA sequence: TGCAGCGTCCCGGGACTGATGAACACTGAAGCTTTCTTT.

This clone was counted a few times. The chain employs TRBV9 and TRBJ1-4; 10 positions agree with TRBD1. The V gene end was trimmed by 5 bases and the J gene end by 0 bases; junction bases not matched to a gene: 7. Germline V lookup: CDR1 SGDLS, CDR2 YYNGEE. This CDR3 has 17 amino acids. The CDR3 DNA reads TGTGCCAGCAGTGGACAGGGGGGGAGGACAACTAATGAAAAACTGTTTTTT. Its translation is CASSGQGGRTTNEKLFF.

In this sample, this clone turned up once. CDR3 loop: CASSPFRAGDYGYTF. CDR3 nucleotides: TGCGCCAGCAGCCCCTTCCGGGCGGGCGACTATGGCTACACCTTC. The chain joins TRBV5-1 to TRBJ1-2; unclear D gene. The CDR3 covers 15 residues. The V end lost 4 bases, the J end lost 3 bases, and 16 bases lay between the germline ends. The germline V gene encodes CDR1 SGHRS and CDR2 YFSETQ.

DNA of the CDR3: TGTGCCAGCTCGGAACAACAGGGGAGGAATGAAAAACTGTTTTTT. Protein sequence: CASSEQQGRNEKLFF. The chain recombines TRBV18 with TRBJ1-4; 7 bases match TRBD1. The CDR3 has 15 residues. Germline V gene sequence: CDR1 KGHSH, CDR2 LQKENI. V lost 6 bases and J lost 5; bases outside the gene matches: 9.

This clone was counted a single time. The chain couples TRBV5-6 to TRBJ2-5; D uncertain. The CDR3 runs to 11 residues. Trimming removed 4 bases from V and 1 base from J, with 2 bases in between. CDR1 and CDR2 from the germline V gene are SGHDT and YYEEEE. CDR3 nucleotide sequence: TGTGCCAGCAGCCGCCAAGAGACCCAGTACTTC. It is translated as CASSRQETQYF. The whole variable domain, remainder taken from reference TRBV5-6 and TRBJ2-5, is DAGVTQSPTHLIKTRGQQVTLRCSPKSGHDTVSWYQQALGQGPQFIFQYYEEEERQRGNFPDRFSGHQFPNYSSELNVNALLLGDSALYLCASSRQETQYFGPGTRLLVL.

This chain uses TRBV7-8 with TRBJ2-7, with 8 nucleotides matching TRBD1. CDR3 length: 12 residues. In germline, CDR1 is SGHVS, CDR2 FQNEAQ. The V and J ends lost 3 bases and 6 bases, in that order; junction bases with no gene match: 1. CDR3 in DNA: TGTGCCAGCAGCTTTGGACAGGGCGAGCAGTACTTC. The encoded protein is CASSFGQGEQYF.

This clone was observed a handful of times. V gene TRBV5-1 combines with J gene TRBJ1-5, with 7 bases identical to TRBD1. CDR3 length: 15 residues. Unmatched junction bases numbered 8, after V lost 4 bases and J lost 4 bases. Germline CDR1 and CDR2: SGHRS and YFSETQ. The DNA for the CDR3 is TGCGCCAGCAGCCCTGGGACAGACCAAAATCAGCCCCAGCATTTT. This gives the protein CASSPGTDQNQPQHF.

The CDR3 region is CASSLGLQGQLQETQYF. The DNA of the CDR3 is TGTGCCAGCAGCTTAGGGCTGCAGGGACAGCTCCAAGAGACCCAGTACTTC. The chain links TRBV13 to TRBJ2-5, with TRBD1 identical over 7 bases. The CDR3 runs to 17 residues. In germline, CDR1 is PRHDT, CDR2 FYEKMQ (reference sequence). J was trimmed by 1 base and V by 0 bases; bases with no gene match: 8.

The V call is TRBV11-1, the J call TRBJ1-1; D is uncertain. Germline V gene sequence: CDR1 SGHAT, CDR2 FQDESV (reference sequence). V dropped 3 bases and J dropped 1 base, with 9 bases sitting between them. The CDR3 has 14 amino acids. CDR3 nucleotides: TGTGCCAGCAGCTTTCCAGGAACGAACACTGAAGCTTTCTTT. Protein sequence: CASSFPGTNTEAFF.

This chain links TRBV12-3 or TRBV12-4 with TRBJ1-4; D is undetermined. The length of the CDR3 is 13 residues. Trimming stripped 4 bases from V and 8 bases from J, with 11 bases between. The CDR3 reads CASSWANLEKLFF. The CDR3 DNA follows: TGTGCCAGCAGTTGGGCCAACTTAGAAAAACTGTTTTTT.

J is TRBJ1-5 and V is TRBV29-1; maybe TRBD1 (6 bases). The CDR3 length is 13 residues. Trimming removed 4 bases at V and 6 bases at J, with 13 bases between. The germline gives CDR1 SQVTM, CDR2 ANQGSEA. The CDR3 loop is CSVGGGERQPQHF. CDR3 nucleotides: TGCAGCGTTGGAGGGGGGGAGCGTCAGCCCCAGCATTTT.

The chain is built from TRBV7-9 and TRBJ1-1; 8 bases align to TRBD1. CDR1 and CDR2 from the germline V gene are SEHNR and FQNEAQ (reference sequence). V shed 1 base, J shed 2 bases, and the junction held 6 bases outside the gene matches. The CDR3 sequence is 16 residues long. The CDR3 sequence: CASSLGDRGRNTEAFF. CDR3 nucleotides: TGTGCCAGCAGCTTAGGCGACAGGGGAAGAAACACTGAAGCTTTCTTT.

This clone was detected only once. The V call is TRBV21-1, the J call TRBJ1-2. TRBV21-1 is given as a pseudogene. The CDR3 totals 13 residues. CDR3 nucleotides: TGTGCCAGCACCCGACTGGGGAGCGGTGGCTACACCTTC. Encoded protein: CASTRLGSGGYTF.

The chain recombines TRBV2 with TRBJ1-1, with TRBD1 identical over 9 bases. The germline V gene encodes CDR1 SNHLY and CDR2 FYNNEI. The CDR3 sequence is 14 residues long. The junction had 6 bases not matched to a gene; V was cut back by 5 bases and J by 5 bases. The CDR3 region has the DNA TGTGCCAGCAGTTTGGACAGGGGAGGGACTGAAGCTTTCTTT. As protein: CASSLDRGGTEAFF.

This clone was recorded a few times. This chain connects TRBV9 to TRBJ1-6; D might be TRBD1 (5 bases). CDR1 is SGDLS and CDR2 is YYNGEE in the germline V gene. Trimming removed 0 bases from V and 4 bases from J, with 8 bases in between. The CDR3 loop spans 15 amino acids. The CDR3 loop is CASSVEGQYNSPLHF. The DNA for the CDR3 is TGTGCCAGCAGCGTAGAAGGACAATATAATTCACCCCTCCACTTT.

The V gene is TRBV7-9, the J gene TRBJ2-7; 8 nucleotides agree with TRBD1. The germline V gene encodes CDR1 SEHNR and CDR2 FQNEAQ (reference sequence). The CDR3 totals 12 residues. The V gene end was trimmed by 5 bases and the J gene end by 5 bases; junction bases not matched to a gene: 2. CDR3 nucleotide sequence: TGTGCCAGCAGCCCGGACAGGGACGAGCAGTACTTC. It codes for CASSPDRDEQYF.

The chain couples TRBV7-2 to TRBJ2-7, with unresolved D. The CDR3 runs 13 residues. V shed 5 bases and J shed 3 bases, with 11 bases lying between them. Looked up from germline, CDR1 is SGHTA and CDR2 is FQGNSA. The CDR3 loop reads CASSRQHYYEQYF. The CDR3 DNA sequence: TGTGCCAGCAGCCGGCAACACTACTACGAGCAGTACTTC.

The chain recombines TRBV28 with TRBJ1-2, with 8 positions matching TRBD1. Trimming at V came to 3 bases and at J to 8 bases, leaving 5 bases not matched to a gene. Per germline, CDR1 MDHEN and CDR2 SYDVKM. The CDR3 has 13 amino acids. CDR3 coding DNA: TGTGCCAGCAGTTTCCAGGACAGGGTAGGCTACACCTTC. It specifies CASSFQDRVGYTF.

V usage is TRBV28 and J usage is TRBJ2-3, with TRBD2 matching over 14 bases. V lost 4 bases to trimming and J lost 4 bases; unmatched junction nucleotides: 4. CDR3 length: 16 residues. Germline lookup yields CDR1 MDHEN and CDR2 SYDVKM. CDR3 region: CASSSPTSGGADTQYF. The CDR3 region has the DNA TGTGCCAGCAGTTCCCCGACTAGCGGGGGGGCAGATACGCAGTATTTT.

This clone was picked up one time. The chain combines TRBV7-8 with TRBJ1-2; D gene unclear. Deletions cut 3 bases from V and 0 bases from J, with 8 bases between. CDR1 SGHVS and CDR2 FQNEAQ come from the germline V gene. The CDR3 covers 14 residues. CDR3 coding DNA: TGTGCCAGCAGCTTGGAGGGAGCTAACTATGGCTACACCTTC. Its protein is CASSLEGANYGYTF.

The chain joins TRBV20-1 to TRBJ1-6; D is unresolved. The ends were cut back, 7 bases at V and 12 bases at J, with 10 bases in the middle. The CDR3 is made up of 10 amino acids. The germline V gene has CDR1 DFQATT and CDR2 SNEGSKA (reference sequence). CDR3 coding DNA: TGCAGTGTCGACGGAGAACCCCTCCACTTT. Translating it yields CSVDGEPLHF.

This clone turned up a few times. This chain uses TRBV6-5 with TRBJ2-7; 9 positions agree with TRBD1. Germline CDR1 and CDR2: MNHEY and SVGAGI. V gave up 6 bases and J gave up 2 bases; unmatched junction bases: 8. The CDR3 has 15 amino acids. The CDR3 nucleotides read TGTGCCAGCAGGGGGCATCGGGACAGGGCCTACGAGCAGTACTTC. It specifies CASRGHRDRAYEQYF.